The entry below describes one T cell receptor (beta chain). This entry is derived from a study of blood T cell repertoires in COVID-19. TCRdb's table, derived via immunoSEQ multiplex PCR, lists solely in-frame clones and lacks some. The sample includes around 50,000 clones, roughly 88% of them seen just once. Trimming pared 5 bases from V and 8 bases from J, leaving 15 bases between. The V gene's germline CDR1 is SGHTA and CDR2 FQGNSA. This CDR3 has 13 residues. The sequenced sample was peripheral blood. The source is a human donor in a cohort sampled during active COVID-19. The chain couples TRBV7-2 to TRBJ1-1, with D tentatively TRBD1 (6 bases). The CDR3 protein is CASSPGSTGEAFF. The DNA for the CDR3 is TGTGCCAGCAGCCCTGGTTCGACAGGAGAAGCTTTCTTT.